This T cell receptor beta chain was captured in a study of graft-versus-host responses after intestinal transplantation. Across the whole study: All recipients were given anti-thymocyte globulin induction, and tacrolimus and steroids were then administered for about three years.

This clone was counted a single time. Its specificity is unknown. Assay used: immunoSEQ multiplex PCR; TCRdb lists only in-frame clones, some missing. The table has tens of thousands of clones, roughly 94% seen once; the top ten hold around 0.5%. Trimming removed 0 bases at V and 0 bases at J, with 3 bases between. Germline V gene lookup returns CDR1 SGHVS and CDR2 FNYEAQ. The CDR3 has 14 amino acids. The rearrangement uses TRBV7-6 and TRBJ2-1; no clear D. The sample consisted of unstimulated CD8+ T cells sorted from spleen or lymph node cells, taken before intestinal transplant. The TCR comes from a human donor who received an intestinal transplant. As DNA, the CDR3 is TGTGCCAGCAGCTTAGCGGACTCCTACAATGAGCAGTTCTTC. Its translation is CASSLADSYNEQFF. Complete variable domain (other parts from reference TRBV7-6 and TRBJ2-1): GAGVSQSPRYKVTKRGQDVALRCDPISGHVSLYWYRQALGQGPEFLTYFNYEAQQDKSGLPNDRFSAERPEGSISTLTIQRTEQRDSAMYRCASSLADSYNEQFFGPGTRLTVL.